The 23 T cell receptor beta chains below were found in one sample sequenced in a study of blood T cell repertoires in COVID-19. Generated by immunoSEQ multiplex PCR, the TCRdb table keeps only in-frame clones and is missing some. Of around 150,000 clones detected, approximately 92% appear once; the ten largest clones hold 4.5% to 5.5%. What was sequenced was peripheral blood. The origin of the receptors is a woman between 50 and 59 years old with acute or convalescent COVID-19.

The V and J genes are TRBV15 and TRBJ2-3; 12 nucleotides line up with TRBD2. The V segment lost 0 bases and the J segment 2 bases; nucleotides outside the gene matches: 15. Germline CDR1 reads LNHNV; CDR2 reads YYDKDF (reference sequence). The CDR3 runs 21 residues. CDR3 sequence: CATSRDKNRWLAGGPTDTQYF. In DNA, the CDR3 is TGTGCCACCAGCAGAGATAAGAATCGTTGGCTAGCGGGGGGGCCCACAGATACGCAGTATTTT.

This clone was detected once. The rearrangement joins TRBV19 to TRBJ2-1, with D perhaps TRBD2 (5 bases). The V and J ends lost 3 bases and 4 bases respectively, with 13 bases between them. Per the germline V gene, CDR1 is LNHDA and CDR2 is SQIVND (reference sequence). CDR3 size: 15 residues. CDR3 in DNA: TGTGCCAGTAGTATTTCCAGCGGAGCTTACAATGAGCAGTTCTTC. It is translated as CASSISSGAYNEQFF.

CDR3 residues: CASSPRTVLYGYTF. The CDR3 DNA reads TGTGCCAGCAGCCCCCGGACTGTCCTCTATGGCTACACCTTC. The chain uses TRBV7-9 and TRBJ1-2; D not resolved. Trimming cost V 5 bases and J 4 bases, with 14 bases left between them. Per the germline V gene, CDR1 is SEHNR and CDR2 is FQNEAQ (reference sequence). The CDR3 is made up of 14 amino acids.

V gene TRBV27 combines with J gene TRBJ2-3, with a tentative D call TRBD2 (5 bases). The CDR3 loop spans 16 amino acids. CDR1 and CDR2 from the germline V gene are MNHEY and SMNVEV (reference sequence). Trimming left V 1 base short and J 4 bases short, with 15 bases between. The CDR3 DNA reads TGTGCCAGCAGTTTATGGGCAGACTCTAGCCCAGATACGCAGTATTTT. Protein: CASSLWADSSPDTQYF.

This chain links TRBV25-1 with TRBJ1-2, with D uncertain. The CDR3 has 16 amino acids. Germline CDR1 reads MGHDK; CDR2 reads SYGVNS. V lost 4 bases and J lost 4, with 19 bases in between. Written as DNA, the CDR3 is TGTGCCAGCAGTGGATACGACGGAGCAACCTCCTATGGCTACACCTTC. The encoded protein is CASSGYDGATSYGYTF.

The chain uses TRBV7-2 and TRBJ1-1, with 7 positions matching TRBD1. Germline CDR1 and CDR2: SGHTA and FQGNSA. Germline trimming cut 5 bases from V and 11 bases from J; bases unmatched to any gene: 14. The CDR3 covers 14 residues. The CDR3: CASSPRDSPKRAFF. For the CDR3, the DNA is TGTGCCAGCAGCCCCCGGGACAGCCCGAAACGGGCTTTCTTT.

The V gene is TRBV9, the J gene TRBJ2-7, with TRBD2 matching over 13 bases. The germline gives CDR1 SGDLS, CDR2 YYNGEE. The CDR3 is made up of 14 amino acids. V lost 4 bases and J lost 5; bases outside the gene matches: 3. The CDR3: CASSPGLAGDEQYF. The DNA of the CDR3 is TGTGCCAGCAGCCCAGGACTAGCGGGAGACGAGCAGTACTTC.

The chain combines TRBV6-1 with TRBJ1-1; D is uncertain. CDR3 length equals 14 residues. Germline V gene sequence: CDR1 MNHNS, CDR2 SASEGT. The V end was cut by 2 bases, the J end by 2 bases, with 9 bases between. The CDR3 loop reads CASSEPGFNTEAFF. The DNA for the CDR3 is TGTGCCAGCAGTGAACCAGGCTTCAACACTGAAGCTTTCTTT.

The count of this clone is one. V is TRBV6-5 and J is TRBJ1-1; perhaps TRBD1 as D (5 bases). This CDR3 spans 16 amino acids. Germline values: CDR1 MNHEY, CDR2 SVGAGI. Trimming left V 4 bases short and J 4 bases short, with 19 bases between. The CDR3 here is CASSSKLGGRGTEAFF. The DNA for the CDR3 is TGTGCCAGCAGTTCTAAACTTGGGGGGAGAGGCACTGAAGCTTTCTTT.

This chain links TRBV10-3 with TRBJ1-1, with 8 nucleotides matching TRBD1. Trimming removed 4 bases from V and 2 bases from J; junction bases left unmatched: 3. The length of the CDR3 is 14 residues. Germline lookup yields CDR1 ENHRY and CDR2 SYGVKD. The CDR3 sequence: CAISGTGQNTEAFF. The CDR3 DNA sequence: TGTGCCATCAGTGGGACAGGGCAAAACACTGAAGCTTTCTTT.

The genes are TRBV30 and TRBJ1-6, with unresolved D. The V end was cut by 4 bases, the J end by 0 bases, with 16 bases between. CDR1 is GTSNPN and CDR2 is SVGIG in the germline V gene (reference sequence). CDR3 length: 17 residues. As DNA, the CDR3 is TGTGCCTGGATGCGGGGAGGGCTAGGCTCCTATAATTCACCCCTCCACTTT. It specifies CAWMRGGLGSYNSPLHF.

J is TRBJ2-7 and V is TRBV30, with D maybe TRBD1 (6 bases). Trimming took off 3 bases at V and 3 bases at J, with 6 bases between the two ends. This CDR3 is 11 amino acids long. Looked up from germline, CDR1 is GTSNPN and CDR2 is SVGIG (reference sequence). This chain's CDR3 is CAWRDSYEQYF. The DNA for the CDR3 is TGTGCCTGGAGGGACAGCTACGAGCAGTACTTC. The full variable domain, completed using reference TRBV30 and TRBJ2-7, is SQTIHQWPATLVQPVGSPLSLECTVEGTSNPNLYWYRQAAGRGLQLLFYSVGIGQISSEVPQNLSASRPQDRQFILSSKKLLLSDSGFYLCAWRDSYEQYFGPGTRLTVT.

The chain uses TRBV29-1 and TRBJ1-2; 8 bases map to TRBD1. In germline, CDR1 is SQVTM, CDR2 ANQGSEA. CDR3 length equals 15 residues. J gave up 4 bases and V 6 bases, and 13 bases lay outside the gene matches. CDR3 sequence: CSVRGQAWEIYGYTF. The CDR3 region has the DNA TGCAGCGTCCGGGGACAGGCCTGGGAAATCTATGGCTACACCTTC. Looking up the rest from reference TRBV29-1 and TRBJ1-2 gives the full variable domain: SAVISQKPSRDICQRGTSLTIQCQVDSQVTMMFWYRQQPGQSLTLIATANQGSEATYESGFVIDKFPISRPNLTFSTLTVSNMSPEDSSIYLCSVRGQAWEIYGYTFGSGTRLTVV.

A single count supports this clone. The gene calls are TRBV24-1 and TRBJ2-5, with 9 bases lining up with TRBD2. The CDR3 length is 14 residues. Germline loops: CDR1 KGHDR, CDR2 SFDVKD. V gave up 6 bases and J gave up 5 bases; unmatched junction bases: 6. The CDR3 loop reads CATSPAGGLETQYF. The CDR3 DNA follows: TGTGCCACCAGTCCGGCGGGGGGGTTGGAGACCCAGTACTTC.

The V call is TRBV30, the J call TRBJ1-2; no clear D. Germline assignment: CDR1 GTSNPN and CDR2 SVGIG (reference sequence). CDR3 length: 14 residues. V lost 0 bases to trimming and J lost 7 bases, with 15 bases between them. CDR3 nucleotide sequence: TGTGCCTGGAGTGTACGAGCGTTCGGCCGTGGCTACACCTTC. Protein product: CAWSVRAFGRGYTF.

V usage is TRBV5-8 and J usage is TRBJ1-6, with D maybe TRBD1 (5 bases). CDR3 size: 15 residues. Germline V gene lookup returns CDR1 SGHTS and CDR2 YDEGEE. V lost 4 bases, J lost 6 bases, and 14 bases lay in between. The chain's CDR3 is CASSLPVTVNSPLHF. For the CDR3, the DNA is TGTGCCAGCAGCCTGCCCGTGACAGTTAATTCACCCCTCCACTTT.

Points on this clone: The junction differs from germline at one of its ends, possibly a read error. The CDR3 coding sequence is TGTGCCAACAGCTTTTGGGCTGGACAGGCCTTGATTGAAAGAGGCTACACCTTC. Residues: CANSFWAGQALIERGYTF. This sequence joins TRBV7-9 and TRBJ1-2; 7 bases are a match to TRBD1. CDR3 length: 18 residues. Germline CDR1 reads SEHNR; CDR2 reads FQNEAQ (reference sequence).

This clone is a singleton in its sample. This chain uses TRBV10-3 with TRBJ2-4; TRBD2 aligns across 13 bases. Trimming cost V 3 bases and J 8 bases; bases outside gene matches: 7. The CDR3 covers 16 residues. Germline V lookup: CDR1 ENHRY, CDR2 SYGVKD. CDR3 bases: TGTGCCATCAGTGAAACTAGCGGGAGGGCCATGGACATTCAGTACTTC. The encoded protein is CAISETSGRAMDIQYF.

This rearrangement joins TRBV19 to TRBJ1-2, with D hard to call. With 6 bases removed from V and 8 bases from J, the gap between germline ends came to 16 bases. Germline CDR1 and CDR2: LNHDA and SQIVND (reference sequence). The CDR3 has 13 residues. The CDR3 bases are TGTGCCAGTAGGCCCGAACGAAGAGGCGGCTACACCTTC. This encodes CASRPERRGGYTF.

The V call is TRBV6-6, the J call TRBJ2-2; TRBD2 agrees at 12 bases. V shed 10 bases and J 5 bases; nucleotides not matched to a gene: 8. The CDR3 is 15 residues long. Looked up from germline, CDR1 is MNHNY and CDR2 is SVGAGI (reference sequence). CDR3 nucleotides: TGTGCCACCTTACTAGCGGGGGGTCGGACCGGGGAGCTGTTTTTT. This sequence encodes CATLLAGGRTGELFF.

This sequence joins TRBV6-1 and TRBJ2-7; tentatively, D is TRBD1 (6 bases). V lost 2 bases, J lost 3 bases, and 11 bases lay in between. Germline assignment: CDR1 MNHNS and CDR2 SASEGT. The CDR3 sequence is 14 residues long. The CDR3 is CASSEYVRGYEQYF. The DNA for the CDR3 is TGTGCCAGCAGTGAATATGTCAGGGGCTACGAGCAGTACTTC.

This clone appeared once. The chain recombines TRBV11-2 with TRBJ2-2; no reliable D call. V was cut by 4 bases and J by 2 bases, with 20 bases left in between. The CDR3 loop spans 18 amino acids. Germline CDR1 and CDR2: SGHAT and FQNNGV. The chain's CDR3 is CASSSTFLIPLNTGELFF. The CDR3 DNA is TGTGCCAGCAGCTCCACCTTCCTGATCCCACTTAACACCGGGGAGCTGTTTTTT.

V gene TRBV25-1 combines with J gene TRBJ1-5; unclear D gene. The germline V gene has CDR1 MGHDK and CDR2 SYGVNS. The CDR3 covers 14 residues. Trimming took 2 bases from V and 7 from J, leaving 12 bases between them. The CDR3 DNA reads TGTGCCAGCAGTGAAGAGGGTCTGGGCCAGCCCCAGCATTTT. Amino acid sequence: CASSEEGLGQPQHF. Full variable domain (outside the CDR3, taken from reference TRBV25-1 and TRBJ1-5): EADIYQTPRYLVIGTGKKITLECSQTMGHDKMYWYQQDPGMELHLIHYSYGVNSTEKGDLSSESTVSRIRTEHFPLTLESARPSHTSQYLCASSEEGLGQPQHFGDGTRLSIL.